This TCR beta chain was sequenced for a study of blood T cell repertoires in COVID-19. The overall study: The origin of the acute and convalescent COVID-19 samples was the United States, Italy and Spain. PBMCs, B-cell-depleted T cells, or T cells provided the cDNA or gDNA that made up the material.

Authors' processing steps: Amplification from reference gene primers served as the basis for estimated nucleated cell counts. Libraries were prepared by immunoSEQ multiplex PCR; TCRdb keeps only in-frame clonotypes and omits some of them. The V and J calls and clone size come from that table; D and trimming were worked out from the DNA. The sample has 180,000 or so clones, 70% to 85% seen once. The TCR sequence derives from a man aged 45-60 years who had recovered from COVID-19. Sample: peripheral blood.

CDR3 nucleotide sequence: TGTGCCAGCAGTGAATTAGCGGGTTTTAGCACAGATACGCAGTATTTT. This gives the protein CASSELAGFSTDTQYF. This chain connects TRBV27 to TRBJ2-3; 7 bases are a match to TRBD2. After removal of 5 bases from V and 0 bases from J, the junction contained 8 bases not matched to a gene. CDR1 and CDR2 (germline): MNHEY, SMNVEV (reference sequence). This CDR3 has 16 amino acids.